The 11 T cell receptor beta chains below come from one sample, sequenced in a study of blood T cell repertoires in COVID-19. Generated by immunoSEQ multiplex PCR, the TCRdb table keeps only in-frame clones and is missing some. Of over 85,000 clones listed, approximately 80% are singletons. Input material: peripheral blood. The source is an older woman with acute or convalescent COVID-19.

In this sample, this clone turned up once. This chain connects TRBV24-1 to TRBJ2-1, with 9 bases lining up with TRBD2. This CDR3 spans 14 amino acids. Trimming took 8 bases from V and 5 from J; bases not matched to a gene: 6. Germline CDR1 reads KGHDR; CDR2 reads SFDVKD. The CDR3 region is CATTASGAHNEQFF. Written as DNA, the CDR3 is TGTGCCACCACAGCTAGCGGGGCCCACAATGAGCAGTTCTTC.

The gene calls are TRBV19 and TRBJ2-6, with 9 bases aligning to TRBD1. J lost 1 base, V lost 6 bases, and 10 bases had no gene match. Germline V lookup: CDR1 LNHDA, CDR2 SQIVND (reference sequence). The CDR3 length is 18 residues. CDR3 bases: TGTGCCAGTAGGACCTTGGGGACAGGGCGGTCTGGGGCCAACGTCCTGACTTTC. Translation gives CASRTLGTGRSGANVLTF.

The chain carries TRBV11-2 and TRBJ2-7, with D hard to call. Trimming cost V 1 base and J 3 bases, with 10 bases left between them. CDR1 is SGHAT, CDR2 FQNNGV, per germline. This CDR3 has 14 residues. This CDR3 is CASSLGQVGYEQYF. CDR3 nucleotide sequence: TGTGCCAGCAGCTTAGGGCAGGTCGGCTACGAGCAGTACTTC.

J is TRBJ1-1 and V is TRBV5-4; 8 nucleotides line up with TRBD1. Trimming removed 4 bases from V and 6 bases from J; junction bases left unmatched: 11. The CDR3 runs 15 residues. CDR1 and CDR2 from the germline V gene are SGHNT and YYREEE (reference sequence). CDR3 in DNA: TGTGCCAGCAGCATTGACAGGGGAGTGTTAGCTGAAGCTTTCTTT. This encodes CASSIDRGVLAEAFF.

The chain couples TRBV12-3 or TRBV12-4 to TRBJ2-7; TRBD1 might be the D (6 bases). The CDR3 is 13 amino acids. The V end was cut by 2 bases, the J end by 3 bases, with 8 bases between. In DNA, the CDR3 is TGTGCCAGCAGTTTACAAGGGGGCTACGAGCAGTACTTC. As protein: CASSLQGGYEQYF.

The chain links TRBV12-3 or TRBV12-4 to TRBJ1-5; D is unclear. The CDR3 consists of 13 residues. Trimming shortened V by 3 bases and J by 5 bases, and 8 bases separated the two germline ends. CDR3 residues: CASSFAGYQPQHF. The DNA of the CDR3 is TGTGCCAGCAGTTTTGCGGGGTATCAGCCCCAGCATTTT.

The rearrangement joins TRBV28 to TRBJ2-3, with TRBD1 matching 9 bases. The CDR3 runs to 14 residues. Germline CDR1 is MDHEN and CDR2 is SYDVKM. After removal of 6 bases from V and 2 bases from J, the junction contained 3 bases not matched to a gene. This chain's CDR3 is CASSGTGTTDTQYF. Written as DNA, the CDR3 is TGTGCCAGCAGCGGGACAGGGACCACAGATACGCAGTATTTT. Combining the CDR3 with reference TRBV28 and TRBJ2-3 gives the whole variable domain DVKVTQSSRYLVKRTGEKVFLECVQDMDHENMFWYRQDPGLGLRLIYFSYDVKMKEKGDIPEGYSVSREKKERFSLILESASTNQTSMYLCASSGTGTTDTQYFGPGTRLTVL.

The rearrangement uses TRBV7-3 and TRBJ2-5, with D possibly TRBD2 on 5 matching bases. Germline loops: CDR1 SGHTA, CDR2 FQGTGA. This CDR3 region has 13 residues. Trimming cost V 2 bases and J 5 bases, with 9 bases left between them. This CDR3 reads CASSLQRGETQYF. CDR3 in DNA: TGTGCCAGCAGCTTACAGCGCGGGGAGACCCAGTACTTC.

The chain employs TRBV5-6 and TRBJ2-7; 9 bases are a match to TRBD2. Germline CDR1 is SGHDT and CDR2 is YYEEEE. The CDR3 has 15 residues. V gave up 2 bases and J gave up 6 bases; unmatched junction bases: 9. The CDR3 DNA reads TGTGCCAGCAGCTTTCTGGCGGGGGGGCTGACCGAGCAGTACTTC. Translating gives CASSFLAGGLTEQYF.

This clone was found a few times. The V gene is TRBV3-1 (or the pseudogene TRBV3-2), the J gene TRBJ2-7; 7 bases are a match to TRBD1. There are 14 residues in the CDR3. J lost 4 bases, V lost 5 bases, and 8 bases had no gene match. Germline V gene sequence: CDR1 LGHDT, CDR2 YNNKEL (reference sequence). The CDR3 region has the DNA TGTGCCAGCAGCGAAAGTCACAGGGGTTACGAGCAGTACTTC. Translating it yields CASSESHRGYEQYF.

CDR3 nucleotide sequence: TGCAGCGTTAGCGGGGGGGGCACAGATACGCAGTATTTT. Translation gives CSVSGGGTDTQYF. The V and J genes are TRBV29-1 and TRBJ2-3, with 10 positions matching TRBD2. J was trimmed by 1 base and V by 5 bases; bases with no gene match: 0. The CDR3 contains 13 residues. CDR1 is SQVTM, CDR2 ANQGSEA, per germline.